This TCR beta chain derives from a study of blood T cell repertoires in COVID-19. Study overall: Sites across the United States, Italy and Spain contributed samples from acute and convalescent COVID-19.

The CDR3 extends over 11 amino acids. Germline V gene sequence: CDR1 MDHEN, CDR2 SYDVKM. The V end lost 6 bases, the J end lost 10 bases, and 9 bases lay between the germline ends. Method: immunoSEQ multiplex PCR; TCRdb's copy keeps in-frame clones and lacks some. This repertoire shows roughly 250,000 clones, around 90% found once; its top ten account for about 2.5%. The material sequenced was PBMCs or T cells enriched from blood (not recorded which). This TCR was recovered from a woman between 35 and 50 years old with acute COVID-19. This chain links TRBV28 with TRBJ1-4, with a possible D match to TRBD1 (5 bases). The CDR3 coding sequence is TGTGCCAGCAGGCAGGGTTCAAAACTGTTTTTT. Protein product: CASRQGSKLFF.